This is a list of T cell receptor beta chains from one sample in a study of PD-L1 blockade in urothelial cancer. The data were produced by immunoSEQ multiplex PCR, yet TCRdb's version contains in-frame clones alone and is incomplete. The repertoire has fewer than 85,000 clones, roughly 84% of them found once; the top ten carry roughly 9.2%. Sequences were derived from PBMCs, sampled around atezolizumab (anti-PD-L1) treatment. The receptors derive from a woman in her seventies with urothelial cancer. Both conserved end residues are part of each CDR3. A D gene is named only where the DNA matches it firmly. Size is omitted from some rows. Given values are once, few, many or a class for expanded clones.

d_gene	abundance	v_gene	j_gene	CDR3aa	CDR3nt
TRBD1	-	TRBV6-5	TRBJ1-4	CASSPGQGKLFF	TGTGCCAGCAGCCCAGGACAGGGAAAACTGTTTTTT
TRBD2	-	TRBV28	TRBJ2-1	CASNPPGLAGISEFF	TGTGCCAGCAATCCTCCGGGACTAGCGGGGATATCGGAGTTCTTC
TRBD1	-	TRBV4-3	TRBJ2-5	CASSRGQGPETQYF	TGCGCCAGCAGCAGGGGACAGGGCCCAGAGACCCAGTACTTC
TRBD1	-	TRBV7-9	TRBJ1-1	CASSSFTGTGVTEAFF	TGTGCCAGCAGCTCCTTTACCGGGACAGGGGTCACTGAAGCTTTCTTT
TRBD1	-	TRBV7-9	TRBJ1-6	CASRAGGARSPLHF	TGTGCCAGCCGGGCAGGGGGCGCACGTTCACCCCTCCACTTT
TRBD2	many	TRBV9	TRBJ2-1	CASSDVAGGYNEQFF	TGTGCCAGCAGCGATGTAGCGGGAGGCTACAATGAGCAGTTCTTC
-	-	TRBV4-3	TRBJ2-1	CASSQDQGLYNEQFF	TGCGCCAGCAGCCAAGATCAGGGCCTATACAATGAGCAGTTCTTC
TRBD2	-	TRBV5-1	TRBJ2-1	CASSLGVGREGSYNEQFF	TGCGCCAGCAGCTTGGGGGTTGGGCGGGAGGGATCCTACAATGAGCAGTTCTTC
TRBD1	-	TRBV19	TRBJ1-2	CASNRPGTGKGGYTF	TGTGCCAGCAACCGCCCAGGGACAGGGAAGGGAGGCTACACCTTC
TRBD2	-	TRBV19	TRBJ2-1	CASSIVVLAVENEQFF	TGTGCCAGTAGTATAGTAGTACTAGCGGTCGAGAATGAGCAGTTCTTC
-	-	TRBV30	TRBJ2-5	CAWSTTGQGTQYF	TGTGCCTGGAGTACGACAGGCCAGGGGACCCAGTACTTC
-	-	TRBV6-1	TRBJ1-2	CASSVQSGNYGYTF	TGTGCCAGCAGTGTTCAGTCAGGGAACTATGGCTACACCTTC
TRBD2	-	TRBV6-6	TRBJ2-1	CASSPLGTNNEQFF	TGTGCCAGCAGTCCACTCGGGACTAACAATGAGCAGTTCTTC
TRBD2	-	TRBV4-2	TRBJ2-3	CASSRDNSGVRDTQYF	TGTGCCAGCAGCCGGGATAATAGCGGGGTAAGAGATACGCAGTATTTT
-	-	TRBV19	TRBJ2-2	CASSARQGELFF	TGTGCCAGTAGCGCTAGACAGGGGGAGCTGTTTTTT
-	-	TRBV10-3	TRBJ2-4	CAISGTSLAKNIQYF	TGTGCCATCAGTGGGACTTCGCTAGCCAAAAACATTCAGTACTTC
TRBD1	-	TRBV7-8	TRBJ1-2	CASSLDRQGALHGYTF	TGTGCCAGCAGCTTAGACCGGCAGGGGGCCTTGCATGGCTACACCTTC
-	-	TRBV7-7	TRBJ2-3	CASSAPYSDTQYF	TGTGCCAGCAGCGCCCCTTACAGTGATACGCAGTATTTT
-	-	TRBV5-1	TRBJ1-1	CASSSDRSGVMRTLNTEAFF	TGCGCCAGCAGCTCTGACAGGAGTGGCGTAATGAGGACGTTGAACACTGAAGCTTTCTTT
-	-	TRBV5-5	TRBJ2-1	CASSLRAGSSYNEQFF	TGTGCCAGCAGCTTGCGCGCCGGGAGCTCCTACAATGAGCAGTTCTTC
TRBD1	few	TRBV18	TRBJ2-2	CASSPPSGTGFTGELFF	TGTGCCAGCTCACCACCATCCGGGACAGGGTTCACCGGGGAGCTGTTTTTT
TRBD1	-	TRBV5-1	TRBJ1-5	CASSLTGGRQPQHF	TGCGCCAGCAGCCTGACAGGGGGCAGGCAGCCCCAGCATTTT
TRBD1	-	TRBV19	TRBJ1-5	CASRPRGTGGSQPQHF	TGTGCCAGTAGACCCAGGGGGACAGGGGGCAGTCAGCCCCAGCATTTT
-	-	TRBV6-1	TRBJ1-1	CASRRVISSTEAFF	TGTGCCAGCAGGAGGGTTATTAGTAGCACTGAAGCTTTCTTT
-	-	TRBV5-4	TRBJ2-7	CASSLQGSYEQYF	TGTGCCAGCAGCTTGCAGGGATCCTACGAGCAGTACTTC
TRBD1	-	TRBV6-1	TRBJ1-5	CASSVQGGSNQPQHF	TGTGCCAGCAGCGTACAGGGGGGAAGCAATCAGCCCCAGCATTTT
TRBD1	-	TRBV30	TRBJ1-1	CAWSRGPRGRVTEAFF	TGTGCCTGGAGTCGAGGACCCAGGGGGCGGGTTACTGAAGCTTTCTTT
-	-	TRBV13	TRBJ2-7	CASSLTHQVEQYF	TGTGCCAGCAGCTTAACTCATCAGGTTGAGCAGTACTTC
-	-	TRBV11-3	TRBJ2-7	CASSYQGFDEQYF	TGTGCCAGCAGCTACCAGGGATTTGACGAGCAGTACTTC
TRBD1	-	TRBV7-2	TRBJ1-2	CASSFSTGQRKYGYTF	TGTGCCAGCAGCTTCAGCACGGGACAGCGAAAATATGGCTACACCTTC
TRBD2	-	TRBV7-6	TRBJ2-1	CASSLAGGPHEQFF	TGTGCCAGCAGCTTAGCGGGAGGGCCCCATGAGCAGTTCTTC
-	once	TRBV11-1	TRBJ1-2	CASSLYGGYGYTF	TGTGCCAGCAGCTTATATGGAGGATATGGCTACACCTTC
-	-	TRBV12-5	TRBJ2-3	CASGFASDTQYF	TGTGCTAGTGGTTTCGCCAGTGATACGCAGTATTTT
TRBD1	-	TRBV6-6	TRBJ1-1	CASSYSQGVSTEAFF	TGTGCCAGCAGTTACTCACAGGGGGTATCCACTGAAGCTTTCTTT
TRBD1	-	TRBV30	TRBJ2-3	CAWSVLGQGVPDTQYF	TGTGCCTGGAGTGTACTAGGACAGGGTGTCCCAGATACGCAGTATTTT
-	-	TRBV4-1	TRBJ2-1	CASSQPGRYNEQFF	TGCGCCAGCAGCCAGCCGGGTCGTTACAATGAGCAGTTCTTC